One sample yielded the 30 T cell receptor beta chains listed below, sequenced in a study of molecular identifiers for immune sequencing clone quantification. Each CDR3 protein is one row after TCRdb ran MiXCR on the PCR reads. The sample has over 300,000 distinct CDR3 sequences; roughly a quarter are singletons. Sequences were obtained from naive CD8+ T cells from blood, with Jurkat cell RNA spiked in. Subset of the sample: FACS-sorted CD8+CD4-CCR7+CD45RA+ naive T cells. The receptors derive from a human donor in good health. Some libraries in this study had Jurkat cell RNA spiked in.

Concerning this clonotype: The junction shows a germline mismatch at one end, possibly a read error. The V gene is TRBV5-6, the J gene TRBJ1-5; the match to TRBD1 covers 12 bases. Germline V gene sequence: CDR1 SGHDT, CDR2 YYEEEE. The CDR3 is 15 amino acids. In DNA, the CDR3 is TGTGCCAGCAGCTATGGGACAGGGGGCAATCATCCCCAGCATTTT. Translating gives CASSYGTGGNHPQHF.

This clonotype was picked up many times. The V call is TRBV6-5, the J call TRBJ1-2; D is ambiguous. Germline V gives CDR1 MNHEY, CDR2 SVGAGI. CDR3 length: 13 residues. Trimming left V 0 bases short and J 6 bases short, with 8 bases between. The CDR3 sequence is CASSYSGEDGYTF. The CDR3 DNA sequence: TGTGCCAGCAGTTACTCTGGTGAGGATGGCTACACCTTC.

This clonotype occurred many times. The CDR3 DNA reads as TGTGCCAGCAGTCCTGTAAACACCGGGGAGCTGTTTTTT. Its translation is CASSPVNTGELFF. The V call is TRBV13, the J call TRBJ2-2, with unresolved D. CDR3 length: 13 amino acids. CDR1 is PRHDT, CDR2 FYEKMQ, per germline (reference sequence). Trimming shortened V by 6 bases and J by 2 bases, and 7 bases separated the two germline ends.

Remarks on this clonotype: At one boundary the junction diverges from the germline segment, which might be a read error. V gene TRBV20-1 combines with J gene TRBJ2-5, with 15 bases lining up with TRBD2. Germline V gene data show CDR1 as DFQATT and CDR2 as SNEGSKA (reference sequence). CDR3 length: 16 amino acids. This CDR3 reads CNAKGLAGGKQVTQYF. The CDR3 coding sequence is TGCAATGCTAAGGGACTAGCGGGAGGTAAACAAGTGACCCAGTACTTC.

Remarks on this clonotype: A much larger clone lies one base from this, so it may be a read error. The V call is TRBV7-3, the J call TRBJ2-1, with 9 bases aligning to TRBD2. The length of the CDR3 is 15 residues. After removal of 5 bases from V and 12 bases from J, the junction contained 14 bases not matched to a gene. Germline V gene lookup returns CDR1 SGHTA and CDR2 FQGTGA. In DNA, the CDR3 is TGTGCCAGCAGCGCAACTAGCGGGCATCTAGATGCGCAGTTCTTC. It codes for CASSATSGHLDAQFF. The full variable domain, its missing parts supplied by reference TRBV7-3 and TRBJ2-1, is GAGVSQTPSNKVTEKGKYVELRCDPISGHTALYWYRQSLGQGPEFLIYFQGTGAADDSGLPNDRFFAVRPEGSVSTLKIQRTERGDSAVYLCASSATSGHLDAQFFGPGTRLTVL.

There are many counts of this clonotype. J is TRBJ2-7 and V is TRBV4-3; 14 nucleotides line up with TRBD2. V lost 1 base to trimming and J lost 4 bases; unmatched junction nucleotides: 0. The CDR3 has 15 amino acids. Germline-derived CDR1 and CDR2 are LGHNA and YSLEER. The CDR3 loop is CASSQGTSGRYEQYF. DNA of the CDR3: TGCGCCAGCAGCCAAGGGACTAGCGGGAGGTACGAGCAGTACTTC.

This rearrangement joins TRBV2 to TRBJ2-1; D is possibly TRBD1 or TRBD2 (5 bases each). V lost 2 bases, J lost 9 bases, and 17 bases lay in between. Germline assignment: CDR1 SNHLY and CDR2 FYNNEI. CDR3 length equals 15 residues. CDR3 coding DNA: TGTGCCAGCAGTGAAACGTGGCAGGGACGGGGTGAGCAGTTCTTC. This encodes CASSETWQGRGEQFF.

This clonotype was counted only a few times. This chain uses TRBV7-9 with TRBJ2-3, with D possibly matching TRBD2 (6 bases). V gave up 4 bases and J gave up 0 bases, with 11 bases separating them. Germline CDR1 SEHNR, CDR2 FQNEAQ (reference sequence). The CDR3 contains 15 residues. In DNA, the CDR3 is TGTGCCAGCAGCTGGGCGGGGCCCAGCACAGATACGCAGTATTTT. Protein sequence: CASSWAGPSTDTQYF.

In its sample, this clonotype was seen a few times. CDR3 protein: CASSVGLAGGRLGTDTQYF. For the CDR3, the DNA is TGTGCCAGCAGTGTCGGACTAGCGGGGGGGAGGTTGGGCACAGATACGCAGTATTTT. The chain links TRBV6-1 to TRBJ2-3, with 15 bases identical to TRBD2. Germline V gene sequence: CDR1 MNHNS, CDR2 SASEGT. Trimming took 4 bases from V and 1 from J; bases not matched to a gene: 9. The CDR3 has 19 residues.

This clonotype was counted a few times. V gene TRBV15 combines with J gene TRBJ1-1; no clear D. The CDR3 spans 15 residues. Germline CDR1 reads LNHNV; CDR2 reads YYDKDF (reference sequence). V lost 5 bases and J lost 0, with 13 bases in between. The CDR3 spells CATSWEGAVNTEAFF. The CDR3 DNA follows: TGTGCCACCAGCTGGGAAGGAGCAGTGAACACTGAAGCTTTCTTT.

The genes are TRBV27 and TRBJ2-7, with unresolved D. The CDR3 runs to 13 residues. Germline values: CDR1 MNHEY, CDR2 SMNVEV (reference sequence). V was trimmed by 4 bases and J by 0 bases, leaving 7 bases between them. The chain's CDR3 is CASSSLSSYEQYF. The CDR3 coding sequence is TGTGCCAGCAGTTCTTTAAGCTCCTACGAGCAGTACTTC.

This clonotype was counted between two and nine times. The V call is TRBV5-1, the J call TRBJ2-5, with D possibly being TRBD1 (5 bases). The CDR3 has 13 amino acids. The germline V gene has CDR1 SGHRS and CDR2 YFSETQ. Trimming took 3 bases from V and 4 from J, leaving 10 bases between them. The CDR3 region is CASSSLDIETQYF. CDR3 DNA: TGCGCCAGCAGCTCCCTGGACATAGAGACCCAGTACTTC. The whole variable domain, filled in from reference TRBV5-1 and TRBJ2-5, reads KAGVTQTPRYLIKTRGQQVTLSCSPISGHRSVSWYQQTPGQGLQFLFEYFSETQRNKGNFPGRFSGRQFSNSRSEMNVSTLELGDSALYLCASSSLDIETQYFGPGTRLLVL.

The table lists this clonotype with many counts. This chain connects TRBV6-4 to TRBJ1-1; 8 bases map to TRBD1. The CDR3 is 14 residues long. CDR1 MRHNA and CDR2 SNTAGT come from the germline V gene. Germline trimming cut 5 bases from V and 7 bases from J; bases unmatched to any gene: 9. CDR3 DNA: TGTGCCAGCAGTTGGACAGGGCCTGATCTTGAAGCTTTCTTT. Translated, it gives CASSWTGPDLEAFF.

In regard to this clonotype: Germline is not matched at one junction end, which may reflect a read error. The genes are TRBV28 and TRBJ1-6; D not resolved. CDR3 length: 17 amino acids. The germline V gene has CDR1 MDHEN and CDR2 SYDVKM. The CDR3 coding sequence is TGTGCCAGCAGTGTAGGAAGACGCAGCTCCTATAATTCACCCCCCCACTTT. This encodes CASSVGRRSSYNSPPHF.

The chain is built from TRBV28 and TRBJ2-3; D call uncertain. The germline V gene has CDR1 MDHEN and CDR2 SYDVKM. Trimming shortened V by 7 bases and J by 2 bases, and 16 bases separated the two germline ends. CDR3 length: 15 residues. CDR3 protein: CASNKRKAYTDTQYF. The DNA for the CDR3 is TGTGCCAGCAATAAACGCAAAGCATACACAGATACGCAGTATTTT. Full variable domain (rest looked up from reference TRBV28 and TRBJ2-3): DVKVTQSSRYLVKRTGEKVFLECVQDMDHENMFWYRQDPGLGLRLIYFSYDVKMKEKGDIPEGYSVSREKKERFSLILESASTNQTSMYLCASNKRKAYTDTQYFGPGTRLTVL.

Note on this clonotype: The junction does not match germline at one end; this may be a read error. The V call is TRBV2, the J call TRBJ1-1; D is perhaps TRBD1 (6 bases). The CDR3 runs to 14 residues. Germline lookup yields CDR1 SNHLY and CDR2 FYNNEI. The CDR3 protein is CASSDGRGLTETFF. As DNA, the CDR3 is TGTGCCAGCAGTGACGGACGGGGGCTGACTGAAACTTTCTTT.

This chain connects TRBV4-3 to TRBJ2-1; no clear D. The germline V gene encodes CDR1 LGHNA and CDR2 YSLEER. This CDR3 is 16 amino acids long. The germline V and J ends were trimmed by 0 bases and 2 bases, with 11 bases remaining between them. This CDR3 reads CASSQDTDPTYNEQFF. The DNA of the CDR3 is TGCGCCAGCAGCCAAGATACAGACCCCACCTACAATGAGCAGTTCTTC.

This clonotype came up a few times. J is TRBJ2-1 and V is TRBV11-2, with a weak D call TRBD2 (5 bases). Germline V gene lookup returns CDR1 SGHAT and CDR2 FQNNGV. V was shortened by 6 bases and J by 1 base, with 10 bases between the two germline ends. The CDR3 length is 14 residues. CDR3 bases: TGTGCCAGCAGACCAGCGGTGTCCTACAATGAGCAGTTCTTC. It specifies CASRPAVSYNEQFF. The full variable domain, rest sourced from reference TRBV11-2 and TRBJ2-1, is EAGVAQSPRYKIIEKRQSVAFWCNPISGHATLYWYQQILGQGPKLLIQFQNNGVVDDSQLPKDRFSAERLKGVDSTLKIQPAKLEDSAVYLCASRPAVSYNEQFFGPGTRLTVL.

Ten or more counts support this clonotype. V is TRBV28 and J is TRBJ2-3, with 12 bases that match TRBD1. CDR3 length equals 17 residues. Germline CDR1 and CDR2: MDHEN and SYDVKM. V shed 3 bases and J 4 bases; nucleotides not matched to a gene: 8. The CDR3 loop is CASSFVPGQGAPDTQYF. The DNA for the CDR3 is TGTGCCAGCAGTTTTGTTCCGGGACAGGGGGCACCAGATACGCAGTATTTT.

There are many counts of this clonotype. J is TRBJ1-1 and V is TRBV7-8; 7 bases are shared with TRBD1. V dropped 5 bases and J dropped 0; count of bases not matched to a gene: 6. The length of the CDR3 is 15 residues. CDR1 and CDR2 from the germline V gene are SGHVS and FQNEAQ. The CDR3 DNA sequence: TGTGCCAGCAGCCTTAGAGACAGGGTGAACACTGAAGCTTTCTTT. It encodes CASSLRDRVNTEAFF.

This clonotype came up many times. J is TRBJ2-5 and V is TRBV5-6; 11 bases line up with TRBD1. J was trimmed by 4 bases and V by 4 bases; bases with no gene match: 6. The CDR3 consists of 15 residues. In germline, CDR1 is SGHDT, CDR2 YYEEEE. DNA of the CDR3: TGTGCCAGCAGCCCGGACAGGGGGCGACGAGAGACCCAGTACTTC. Translated, it gives CASSPDRGRRETQYF.

Worth noting for this clonotype: An end of the junction does not agree with germline; a read error may underlie this. The chain couples TRBV20-1 to TRBJ2-1; D is perhaps TRBD2 (6 bases). This CDR3 spans 13 amino acids. CDR1 is DFQATT, CDR2 SNEGSKA, per germline (reference sequence). CDR3 protein: CSYGGGAHNEQLF. CDR3 coding DNA: TGCAGTTACGGGGGAGGAGCCCACAATGAGCAGCTCTTC.

For this clonotype: A read error may be the cause here, since a much bigger clone is one base away. The chain joins TRBV29-1 to TRBJ2-3; 8 nucleotides agree with TRBD2. The CDR3 length is 16 residues. The J segment lost 1 base and the V segment lost 5 bases, leaving 11 bases of the junction unmatched. The germline CDR1 and CDR2 sequences are SQVTM and ANQGSEA. The CDR3, as DNA: TGCAGCGTTCTGACTAGCGAGCCACGCCGCACAGATACGCAGTATTTT. Translated, it gives CSVLTSEPRRTDTQYF.

The genes are TRBV13 and TRBJ2-6, with D tentatively TRBD1 (5 bases). Germline V CDR1 and CDR2: PRHDT, FYEKMQ (reference sequence). V shed 6 bases and J shed 0 bases, with 12 bases lying between them. CDR3 length: 16 residues. The CDR3 nucleotides are TGTGCCAGCAGTGTTGACAGAAACTCTGGGGCCAACGTCCTGACTTTC. This codes for CASSVDRNSGANVLTF.

This clonotype was seen at least ten times. V gene TRBV29-1 combines with J gene TRBJ2-3, with 8 bases matching TRBD1. Germline loops: CDR1 SQVTM, CDR2 ANQGSEA. J was trimmed by 0 bases and V by 1 base; bases with no gene match: 3. The CDR3 is 15 residues long. The chain's CDR3 is CSVEVWDRSTDTQYF. As DNA, the CDR3 is TGCAGCGTTGAAGTCTGGGACAGGAGCACAGATACGCAGTATTTT.

Note on this clonotype: A read error may be the cause here, since a much bigger clone is one base away. V and J are TRBV7-9 and TRBJ1-5; 8 nucleotides line up with TRBD1. The J segment lost 7 bases and the V segment lost 8 bases, leaving 10 bases of the junction unmatched. The V gene's germline CDR1 is SEHNR and CDR2 FQNEAQ (reference sequence). CDR3 length equals 14 residues. The CDR3 DNA is TGTGCCAGCGGCTCAGGACAGGGTTGGCAGCCCCAGCATTTT. Translated: CASGSGQGWQPQHF.

This clonotype was observed at least ten times. This sequence joins TRBV23-1 and TRBJ2-3; perhaps TRBD2 as D (7 bases). TRBV23-1 is marked as an open reading frame, function uncertain. This CDR3 comprises 15 residues. V was cut by 6 bases and J by 5 bases, with 18 bases left in between. The DNA for the CDR3 is TGCGCCAGCAGCCTCGCTGGGGGGGCGGAAGATACGCAGTATTTT. Translation gives CASSLAGGAEDTQYF.

In its sample, this clonotype was seen many times. This chain's CDR3 is CASSQAANREPQHF. The CDR3 bases are TGTGCCAGCAGCCAAGCCGCAAACAGGGAGCCCCAGCATTTT. The J gene is TRBJ1-5, the V gene TRBV3-1; a weak D match, TRBD1 (6 bases). Deletions cut 1 base from V and 8 bases from J, with 12 bases between. CDR3 length: 14 amino acids. The V gene's germline CDR1 is LGHDT and CDR2 YNNKEL (reference sequence).

The sample holds many counts of this clonotype. The rearrangement links TRBV15 to TRBJ1-2, with 8 nucleotides matching TRBD1. Germline V gives CDR1 LNHNV, CDR2 YYDKDF (reference sequence). Germline trimming cut 3 bases from V and 0 bases from J; bases unmatched to any gene: 6. The CDR3 is 16 amino acids. The CDR3 protein is CATSSPGTGANYGYTF. CDR3 sequence (DNA): TGTGCCACCAGCAGTCCTGGGACAGGAGCTAACTATGGCTACACCTTC. The full variable domain, in which reference TRBV15 and TRBJ1-2 provide the parts outside the CDR3, is DAMVIQNPRYQVTQFGKPVTLSCSQTLNHNVMYWYQQKSSQAPKLLFHYYDKDFNNEADTPDNFQSRRPNTSFCFLDIRSPGLGDTAMYLCATSSPGTGANYGYTFGSGTRLTVV.

In the case of this clonotype: This could be a read error, since a much larger clone is one nucleotide away. The chain recombines TRBV7-9 with TRBJ1-4, with TRBD1 identical over 7 bases. The CDR3 is made up of 13 amino acids. Germline-derived CDR1 and CDR2 are SEHNR and FQNEAQ (reference sequence). Here the CDR3 DNA reads TGTGCCGGCAGAGAAACAGGGGCCGCTCGGCTGTTTTTT. It translates to CAGRETGAARLFF. Variable domain in full (rest from reference TRBV7-9 and TRBJ1-4): DTGVSQNPRHKITKRGQNVTFRCDPISEHNRLYWYRQTLGQGPEFLTYFQNEAQLEKSRLLSDRFSAERPKGSFSTLEIQRTEQGDSAMYLCAGRETGAARLFFGSGTQLSVL.